This T cell receptor beta chain is from a study of shared clonotypes between healthy human individuals. General observations from the study: Across a handful of donors, naive CD4 shared around 5.1%, naive CD8 more than 3%, memory CD4 more than 2%, memory CD8 around 0.42%.

For this clone: The antigen remains unidentified.

The data were produced by immunoSEQ multiplex PCR, yet TCRdb's version contains in-frame clones alone and is incomplete. There are roughly 2.4 million clones in the sample; approximately 95% occur only once, and around 0.13% lies in the top ten. Sequencing was done on a sample of naive CD4+ T cells sorted from blood. This sample's subset: CD45RA+ positively selected. The origin of this receptor is a man younger than 35 in good health.

The CDR3 region is CASSGRGLAGGPGEQYF. CDR3 DNA: TGTGCCAGCAGCGGCCGCGGGTTAGCGGGAGGCCCCGGAGAGCAGTACTTC. The chain has TRBV7-2 and TRBJ2-7; 10 positions agree with TRBD2. The CDR3 runs to 17 residues. V gave up 5 bases and J gave up 7 bases; unmatched junction bases: 17. Germline loops: CDR1 SGHTA, CDR2 FQGNSA.